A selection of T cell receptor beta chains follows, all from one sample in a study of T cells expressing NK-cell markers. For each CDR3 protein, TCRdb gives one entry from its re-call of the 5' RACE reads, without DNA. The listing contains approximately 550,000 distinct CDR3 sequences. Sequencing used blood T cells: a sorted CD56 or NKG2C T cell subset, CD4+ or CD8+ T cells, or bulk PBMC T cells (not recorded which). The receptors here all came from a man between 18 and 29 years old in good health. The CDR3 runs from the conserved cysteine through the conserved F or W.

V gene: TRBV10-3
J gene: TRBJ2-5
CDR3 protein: CASSGEPAETQYF

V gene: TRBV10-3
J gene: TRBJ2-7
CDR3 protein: CASAAGLAGDYYEQYF

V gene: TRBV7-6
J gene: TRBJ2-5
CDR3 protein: CASSSSLGGQETQYF

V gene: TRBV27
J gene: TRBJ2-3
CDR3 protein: CASRVGFGADTQYF

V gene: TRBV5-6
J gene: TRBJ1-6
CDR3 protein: CASSQRTGYSPLHF

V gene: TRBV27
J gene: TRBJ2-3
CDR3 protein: CAAGPFSPTRTDTQYF

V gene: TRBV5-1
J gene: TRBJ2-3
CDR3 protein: CASSPSGDTQYF

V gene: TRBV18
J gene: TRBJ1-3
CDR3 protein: CASSPTTDSGNTIYF

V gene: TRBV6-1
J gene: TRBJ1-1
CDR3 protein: CASSEVLSTALLNTEAFF

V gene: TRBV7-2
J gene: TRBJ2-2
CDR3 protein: CASSRGLANTGELFF

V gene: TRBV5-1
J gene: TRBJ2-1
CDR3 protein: CASSVASTSYNEQFF

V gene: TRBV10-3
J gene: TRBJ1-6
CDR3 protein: CAIRQGARTPLHF

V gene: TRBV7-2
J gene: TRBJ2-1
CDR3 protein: CASSRPGGEQFF

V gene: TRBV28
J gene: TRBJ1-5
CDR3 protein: CASSFPQDRSGHQPQHF

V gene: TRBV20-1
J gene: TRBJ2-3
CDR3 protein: CSARMSWGTRTSEHTDTQYF

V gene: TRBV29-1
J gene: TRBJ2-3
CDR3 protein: CSVEDRGGNLPSTDTQYF

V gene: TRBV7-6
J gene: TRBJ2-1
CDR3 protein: CASSQRLAYEQFF

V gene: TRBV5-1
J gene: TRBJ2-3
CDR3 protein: CASSLRTRADTQYF

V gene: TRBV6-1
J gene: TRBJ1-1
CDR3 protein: CASREPGQVTEAFF